These 18 T cell receptor beta chains share one sample of origin, sequenced in a study of T cell responses to AZD1222 COVID-19 vaccine. Assay used: immunoSEQ multiplex PCR; TCRdb lists only in-frame clones, some missing. The sample lists approximately 100,000 clones, about 89% occurring once. Specimen: peripheral blood, collected on day 0 of AZD1222 vaccination. These TCRs come from an adult in good health.

The chain couples TRBV7-2 to TRBJ2-3; 8 bases match TRBD2. Germline V lookup: CDR1 SGHTA, CDR2 FQGNSA. The CDR3 has 15 amino acids. V trimming: 3 bases; J trimming: 1 base; junction bases outside the gene matches: 3. CDR3 sequence (DNA): TGTGCCAGCAGCTTCCGGGGGGGTGGCACAGATACGCAGTATTTT. Translated, it gives CASSFRGGGTDTQYF.

The chain links TRBV5-4 to TRBJ2-7; 8 nucleotides match TRBD1. J gave up 2 bases and V 3 bases, and 10 bases lay outside the gene matches. This CDR3 spans 16 amino acids. Germline values: CDR1 SGHNT, CDR2 YYREEE (reference sequence). The chain's CDR3 is CASSSRDRLVTYEQYF. CDR3 nucleotide sequence: TGTGCCAGCAGCTCTAGGGACAGGTTGGTAACCTACGAGCAGTACTTC.

The genes are TRBV6-5 and TRBJ2-7; D is undetermined. The V end was cut by 0 bases, the J end by 1 base, with 13 bases between. The CDR3 totals 16 residues. Germline-derived CDR1 and CDR2 are MNHEY and SVGAGI. This chain's CDR3 is CASSYSFASTSYEQYF. The DNA of the CDR3 is TGTGCCAGCAGTTACTCGTTCGCTAGTACTTCCTACGAGCAGTACTTC.

The rearrangement links TRBV11-3 to TRBJ1-1; D may be TRBD1 (6 bases). Trimming left V 6 bases short and J 5 bases short, with 13 bases between. This CDR3 is 13 amino acids long. In germline, CDR1 is SGHNT, CDR2 YENEEA. The DNA of the CDR3 is TGTGCCAGCAGAGGACAGTTGGGGACTGAAGCTTTCTTT. Translated: CASRGQLGTEAFF.

The chain links TRBV28 to TRBJ1-2; no clear D. There are 16 residues in the CDR3. Germline V gene sequence: CDR1 MDHEN, CDR2 SYDVKM. The V end was cut by 5 bases, the J end by 8 bases, with 24 bases between. CDR3 amino acids: CASSQDQPLLFEGYTF. The CDR3 DNA sequence: TGTGCCAGCAGTCAGGATCAACCACTCCTTTTTGAGGGCTACACCTTC.

The gene calls are TRBV18 and TRBJ1-5, with D hard to call. This CDR3 is 12 amino acids long. The V gene lost 3 bases and the J gene lost 3 bases, with 3 bases spanning the gap. CDR1 and CDR2 from the germline V gene are KGHSH and LQKENI. The CDR3 DNA reads TGTGCCAGCTCACCCATCAATCAGCCCCAGCATTTT. Its translation is CASSPINQPQHF.

This clone was recorded once. The chain links TRBV5-4 to TRBJ2-7; D may be TRBD1 (6 bases). The V gene lost 1 base and the J gene lost 6 bases, with 17 bases spanning the gap. The CDR3 loop spans 15 amino acids. The germline CDR1 and CDR2 sequences are SGHNT and YYREEE (reference sequence). The CDR3 reads CASSLYQGLPAEQYF. The CDR3, as DNA: TGTGCCAGCAGCTTGTACCAGGGGCTTCCAGCCGAGCAGTACTTC. Combining the CDR3 with reference TRBV5-4 and TRBJ2-7 gives the whole variable domain ETGVTQSPTHLIKTRGQQVTLRCSSQSGHNTVSWYQQALGQGPQFIFQYYREEENGRGNFPPRFSGLQFPNYSSELNVNALELDDSALYLCASSLYQGLPAEQYFGPGTRLTVT.

V and J are TRBV19 and TRBJ2-6, with 7 nucleotides matching TRBD1. CDR3 length: 15 residues. Germline-derived CDR1 and CDR2 are LNHDA and SQIVND (reference sequence). Trimming removed 7 bases from V and 4 bases from J; junction bases left unmatched: 7. The CDR3 is CASTRQGTGANVLTF. The CDR3, as DNA: TGTGCCAGTACCCGACAGGGAACCGGGGCCAACGTCCTGACTTTC. Looking up the rest from reference TRBV19 and TRBJ2-6 gives the full variable domain: DGGITQSPKYLFRKEGQNVTLSCEQNLNHDAMYWYRQDPGQGLRLIYYSQIVNDFQKGDIAEGYSVSREKKESFPLTVTSAQKNPTAFYLCASTRQGTGANVLTFGAGSRLTVL.

This chain joins TRBV7-8 and TRBJ1-1, with D possibly TRBD1 on 5 matching bases. The CDR3 covers 17 residues. In germline, CDR1 is SGHVS, CDR2 FQNEAQ. Between the trimmed V and J ends, which lost 4 bases and 0 bases, there was a span of 18 bases. Here the CDR3 reads CASSSRGAPQMNTEAFF. The CDR3 DNA reads as TGTGCCAGCAGCTCAAGAGGGGCGCCTCAGATGAACACTGAAGCTTTCTTT.

The rearrangement uses TRBV5-1 and TRBJ2-5; D not certain. The germline gives CDR1 SGHRS, CDR2 YFSETQ. The CDR3 contains 14 residues. Trimming pared 4 bases from V and 1 base from J, leaving 11 bases between. Here the CDR3 reads CASSARRLQETQYF. The CDR3 DNA sequence: TGCGCCAGCAGCGCCCGACGGCTCCAAGAGACCCAGTACTTC.

This chain links TRBV2 with TRBJ1-1, with TRBD1 matching 7 bases. The CDR3 contains 16 residues. Germline V gene data show CDR1 as SNHLY and CDR2 as FYNNEI. Losses at the gene ends were 0 bases for V and 8 bases for J; bases not matched to a gene: 12. The CDR3 DNA follows: TGTGCCAGCAGTGAAGCCCAACGTTTGAGGACAGGAGAAGCTTTCTTT. Translation gives CASSEAQRLRTGEAFF.

The rearrangement uses TRBV7-9 and TRBJ1-1; 10 bases map to TRBD1. The CDR3 covers 13 residues. With V trimmed by 5 bases and J by 6 bases, 3 bases remained unmatched. Germline lookup yields CDR1 SEHNR and CDR2 FQNEAQ (reference sequence). This chain's CDR3 is CASSRTGGPEAFF. CDR3 sequence (DNA): TGTGCCAGCAGCCGGACAGGGGGGCCTGAAGCTTTCTTT.

This rearrangement joins TRBV5-6 to TRBJ1-2; TRBD1 matches at 7 bases. The length of the CDR3 is 13 residues. CDR1 SGHDT and CDR2 YYEEEE come from the germline V gene. The J segment lost 7 bases and the V segment lost 1 base, leaving 4 bases of the junction unmatched. The CDR3 DNA reads TGTGCCAGCAGCTTGCGACAGGGCGGTGGCTACACCTTC. Its translation is CASSLRQGGGYTF. The full variable domain, completed using reference TRBV5-6 and TRBJ1-2, is DAGVTQSPTHLIKTRGQQVTLRCSPKSGHDTVSWYQQALGQGPQFIFQYYEEEERQRGNFPDRFSGHQFPNYSSELNVNALLLGDSALYLCASSLRQGGGYTFGSGTRLTVV.

The J gene is TRBJ2-3, the V gene TRBV25-1; D is uncertain. Germline CDR1 is MGHDK and CDR2 is SYGVNS. Trimming left V 1 base short and J 14 bases short, with 13 bases between. The CDR3 extends over 12 amino acids. This CDR3 is CASSELNGWGYF. CDR3 sequence (DNA): TGTGCCAGCAGTGAATTAAATGGATGGGGGTATTTT. Supplemented by reference TRBV25-1 and TRBJ2-3, the full variable domain reads EADIYQTPRYLVIGTGKKITLECSQTMGHDKMYWYQQDPGMELHLIHYSYGVNSTEKGDLSSESTVSRIRTEHFPLTLESARPSHTSQYLCASSELNGWGYFGPGTRLTVL.

CDR3 in DNA: TGTGCCAGCAGCGGGACCGGGACTAGCGGGACTAATGAGCAGTTCTTC. This encodes CASSGTGTSGTNEQFF. V and J are TRBV7-8 and TRBJ2-1; 13 bases align to TRBD2. The germline V gene has CDR1 SGHVS and CDR2 FQNEAQ. Trimming took 5 bases from V and 7 from J; bases not matched to a gene: 8. CDR3 size: 16 residues.

The rearrangement links TRBV13 to TRBJ1-4; maybe TRBD1 (5 bases). V shed 3 bases and J shed 7 bases, with 12 bases lying between them. This CDR3 has 14 amino acids. The germline CDR1 and CDR2 sequences are PRHDT and FYEKMQ (reference sequence). The DNA of the CDR3 is TGTGCCAGCAGCTTCCAGGGTTTAAGTGAAAAACTGTTTTTT. The encoded protein is CASSFQGLSEKLFF.

This CDR3 reads CASSEDPKNGNTIYF. As DNA, the CDR3 is TGCGCCAGCAGCGAGGACCCCAAGAATGGAAACACCATATATTTT. The chain joins TRBV5-1 to TRBJ1-3; D remains unclear. Trimming cost V 4 bases and J 3 bases, with 14 bases left between them. The germline V gene encodes CDR1 SGHRS and CDR2 YFSETQ. This CDR3 is 15 amino acids long.

V gene TRBV7-6 combines with J gene TRBJ1-2; 10 bases line up with TRBD1. The trim removed 5 bases at V and 5 bases at J, leaving 5 bases unmatched. CDR3 length: 14 residues. Germline V gene lookup returns CDR1 SGHVS and CDR2 FNYEAQ. DNA of the CDR3: TGTGCCAGCAGCCCGTGGACAGGGGGGTATGGCTACACCTTC. Its protein product is CASSPWTGGYGYTF.